The source of this TCR beta chain is a study of blood T cell repertoires in COVID-19. Across the study: Samples taken during acute and convalescent COVID-19 were collected in the United States, Italy and Spain. PBMCs, B-cell-depleted T cells, or T cells were the source of the cDNA or gDNA that made up the material.

Original data processing: Cell counts per sample came from amplifying reference gene primers. Assay: immunoSEQ multiplex PCR; the TCRdb copy retains only in-frame clones and omits some. V, J and clone size reflect that table, while D and trimming were determined from the DNA. The sample lists some 350,000 clones, approximately 82% occurring once. This CDR3 spans 13 amino acids. Trimming pared 3 bases from V and 7 bases from J, leaving 10 bases between. Germline-derived CDR1 and CDR2 are LNHDA and SQIVND (reference sequence). Material for sequencing was peripheral blood. The TCR originated in a man aged 25 to 40 with active or convalescent COVID-19. The J gene is TRBJ2-4, the V gene TRBV19, with D uncertain. CDR3 in amino acids: CASSIGQVNIQYF. The CDR3 DNA reads TGTGCCAGTAGTATTGGGCAGGTCAACATTCAGTACTTC.